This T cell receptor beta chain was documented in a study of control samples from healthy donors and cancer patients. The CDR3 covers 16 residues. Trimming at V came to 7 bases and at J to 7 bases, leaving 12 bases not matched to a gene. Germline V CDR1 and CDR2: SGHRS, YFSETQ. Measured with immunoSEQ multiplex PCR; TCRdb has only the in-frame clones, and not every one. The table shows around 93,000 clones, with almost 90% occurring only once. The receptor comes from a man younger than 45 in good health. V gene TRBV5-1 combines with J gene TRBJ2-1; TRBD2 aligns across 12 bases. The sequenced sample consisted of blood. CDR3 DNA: TGCGCCAGCGGAAAGACTAGCGGGAGCCGGAAGAATGAGCAGTTCTTC. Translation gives CASGKTSGSRKNEQFF.